The 5 T cell receptor beta chains given below trace back to one sample, sequenced in a study of CD4 T cells in relation to SARS-CoV-2 and coronaviruses (dated by TCRdb to the early 2020s). No cognate antigen is known for these TCRs. CD4+ T cells from unexposed donors were collected before the COVID-19 pandemic (2011-2018). After around 11 days of culture, CD4+ T cells were isolated with the EasySep CD4+ T cell isolation kit. The method was the immunoSEQ multiplex PCR assay. Drawn from immuneACCESS, this table holds only the in-frame rearrangements with V and J called that TCRdb kept. Clones are partly lost; checked studies trace under half to an unresolved V gene and leave the rest unexplained. In this sample the table shows tens of thousands of clones, around 72% of which occur a single time. The ten biggest clones cover roughly 16% of the sample. Sequencing was done on a sample of CD4+ T cells from PBMCs, cultured in vitro. These receptor sequences come from a human donor in good health.

The chain joins TRBV7-3 to TRBJ2-6, with 7 bases that match TRBD1. CDR3 length equals 18 residues. Looked up from germline, CDR1 is SGHTA and CDR2 is FQGTGA. Trimming removed 5 bases from V and 0 bases from J; junction bases left unmatched: 10. The CDR3 DNA reads TGTGCCAGCAGCAAGTCGGGACAGCGACACTCTGGGGCCAACGTCCTGACTTTC. Protein product: CASSKSGQRHSGANVLTF.

The V gene is TRBV27, the J gene TRBJ2-2, with TRBD1 matching 8 bases. V was clipped by 6 bases and J by 3 bases; unmatched bases: 12. CDR1 MNHEY and CDR2 SMNVEV come from the germline V gene (reference sequence). The CDR3 runs 17 residues. The CDR3 coding sequence is TGTGCCAGCAGCCGTGGGGGGACAGGTAAAGACACCGGGGAGCTGTTTTTT. Protein: CASSRGGTGKDTGELFF.

This chain joins TRBV5-4 and TRBJ1-1; D is possibly TRBD1 (5 bases). This CDR3 is 16 amino acids long. Germline loops: CDR1 SGHNT, CDR2 YYREEE (reference sequence). The ends were cut back, 2 bases at V and 4 bases at J, with 18 bases in the middle. Here the CDR3 reads CASSFGGGSGVTEAFF. Here the CDR3 DNA reads TGTGCCAGCAGCTTCGGGGGGGGGTCCGGGGTCACTGAAGCTTTCTTT.

The genes are TRBV20-1 and TRBJ2-3; D might be TRBD2 (5 bases). The germline V gene has CDR1 DFQATT and CDR2 SNEGSKA (reference sequence). V gave up 7 bases and J gave up 6 bases, with 11 bases separating them. The length of the CDR3 is 11 residues. The CDR3 here is CSVSPGDTQYF. Here the CDR3 DNA reads TGCAGTGTCAGCCCGGGGGATACGCAGTATTTT.

This clone was found a few times. The V and J genes are TRBV5-4 and TRBJ2-3; D remains ambiguous. Per the germline V gene, CDR1 is SGHNT and CDR2 is YYREEE (reference sequence). The V end lost 6 bases, the J end lost 1 base, and 9 bases lay between the germline ends. The CDR3 has 13 amino acids. The CDR3 protein is CASTDSRTDTQYF. In DNA form, the CDR3 reads TGTGCCAGCACTGACTCCCGCACAGATACGCAGTATTTT.